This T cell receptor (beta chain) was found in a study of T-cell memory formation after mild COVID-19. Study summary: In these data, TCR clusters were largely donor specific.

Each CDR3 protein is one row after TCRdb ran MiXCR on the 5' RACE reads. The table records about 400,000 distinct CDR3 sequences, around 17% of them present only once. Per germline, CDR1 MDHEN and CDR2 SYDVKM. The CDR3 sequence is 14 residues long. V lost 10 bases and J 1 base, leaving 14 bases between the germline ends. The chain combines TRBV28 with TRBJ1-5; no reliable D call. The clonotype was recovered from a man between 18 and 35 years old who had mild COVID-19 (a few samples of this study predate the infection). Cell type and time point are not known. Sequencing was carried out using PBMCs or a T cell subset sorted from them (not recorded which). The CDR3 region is CAIRRGGSNQPQHF. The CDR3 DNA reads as TGTGCCATCCGACGGGGTGGGAGCAATCAGCCCCAGCATTTT. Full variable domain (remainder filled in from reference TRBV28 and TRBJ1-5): DVKVTQSSRYLVKRTGEKVFLECVQDMDHENMFWYRQDPGLGLRLIYFSYDVKMKEKGDIPEGYSVSREKKERFSLILESASTNQTSMYLCAIRRGGSNQPQHFGDGTRLSIL.